This entry lists 19 T cell receptor beta chains sequenced from one sample in a study of neoadjuvant anti-PD-1 for oral cavity cancer. Sequenced by immunoSEQ multiplex PCR; TCRdb stores in-frame clones only, minus some. The table lists roughly 16,000 clones, about 66% of them singletons. Sample: PBMCs, taken before nivolumab (anti-PD-1) treatment. The source of these receptors is a person between 40 and 79 years old with oral cavity squamous cell carcinoma.

The chain recombines TRBV7-9 with TRBJ2-7, with D uncertain. Trimming pared 0 bases from V and 5 bases from J, leaving 11 bases between. CDR1 is SEHNR and CDR2 is FQNEAQ in the germline V gene (reference sequence). CDR3 length: 14 residues. The CDR3 sequence: CASSLANSPHEQYF. CDR3 sequence (DNA): TGTGCCAGCAGCTTAGCGAACAGTCCCCACGAGCAGTACTTC. The full variable domain, rest sourced from reference TRBV7-9 and TRBJ2-7, is DTGVSQNPRHKITKRGQNVTFRCDPISEHNRLYWYRQTLGQGPEFLTYFQNEAQLEKSRLLSDRFSAERPKGSFSTLEIQRTEQGDSAMYLCASSLANSPHEQYFGPGTRLTVT.

This clone turned up a few times. The junction departs from the called germline gene at one end, perhaps through a read error. The CDR3 bases are TGTGCCAGCAACACGGGGGTCGGCAGGGCGTTGGACTTC. Encoded protein: CASNTGVGRALDF. The chain employs TRBV28 and TRBJ2-7; possible D gene TRBD2, 6 bases. Per the germline V gene, CDR1 is MDHEN and CDR2 is SYDVKM. The length of the CDR3 is 13 residues.

The chain couples TRBV29-1 to TRBJ1-2, with D unresolved. Germline lookup yields CDR1 SQVTM and CDR2 ANQGSEA. Trimming took 6 bases from V and 2 from J, leaving 13 bases between them. This CDR3 is built from 13 residues. CDR3 protein: CSVDPAVNYGYTF. The CDR3 bases are TGCAGCGTGGACCCGGCCGTCAACTATGGCTACACCTTC. The complete variable domain, with remaining parts taken from reference TRBV29-1 and TRBJ1-2, reads SAVISQKPSRDICQRGTSLTIQCQVDSQVTMMFWYRQQPGQSLTLIATANQGSEATYESGFVIDKFPISRPNLTFSTLTVSNMSPEDSSIYLCSVDPAVNYGYTFGSGTRLTVV.

V usage is TRBV7-3 and J usage is TRBJ2-2; D possibly uses TRBD1 or TRBD2 (5 bases each). Trimming took 6 bases from V and 7 from J, leaving 12 bases between them. In germline, CDR1 is SGHTA, CDR2 FQGTGA. The CDR3 spans 13 residues. This chain's CDR3 is CASSPRGGGELFF. The CDR3 bases are TGTGCCAGCAGTCCACGGGGCGGCGGGGAGCTGTTTTTT.

In regard to this clone: The sample carries other DNA sequences with the same CDR3. CDR3 nucleotides: TGCGCCAGCAGCTTGGGTGGGCTCAACACCGGGGAGCTGTTTTTT. Amino acid sequence: CASSLGGLNTGELFF. This rearrangement joins TRBV5-1 to TRBJ2-2; D is uncertain. Trimming removed 0 bases from V and 2 bases from J, with 8 bases in between. This CDR3 is 15 amino acids long. CDR1 SGHRS and CDR2 YFSETQ come from the germline V gene.

The J gene is TRBJ2-7, the V gene TRBV19, with no clear D. V was shortened by 1 base and J by 1 base, with 8 bases between the two germline ends. Germline V gene lookup returns CDR1 LNHDA and CDR2 SQIVND (reference sequence). The CDR3 covers 14 residues. The CDR3 loop is CASSIVGSSYEQYF. CDR3 DNA sequence: TGTGCCAGTAGTATAGTCGGCAGTTCCTACGAGCAGTACTTC. The whole variable domain, remainder taken from reference TRBV19 and TRBJ2-7, is DGGITQSPKYLFRKEGQNVTLSCEQNLNHDAMYWYRQDPGQGLRLIYYSQIVNDFQKGDIAEGYSVSREKKESFPLTVTSAQKNPTAFYLCASSIVGSSYEQYFGPGTRLTVT.

This clone was seen more than once but under ten times. CDR3 coding DNA: TGTGCCAGCAGTGAGAGCGCAGGGGGATCTGAAGCTTTCTTT. This codes for CASSESAGGSEAFF. The V call is TRBV6-4, the J call TRBJ1-1, with TRBD1 identical over 7 bases. Germline loops: CDR1 MRHNA, CDR2 SNTAGT. This CDR3 contains 14 residues. J lost 6 bases, V lost 3 bases, and 7 bases had no gene match.

In its sample, this clone was seen a few times. The chain employs TRBV6-6 and TRBJ1-5, with TRBD1 as a possible D gene (5 bases). In germline, CDR1 is MNHNY, CDR2 SVGAGI (reference sequence). The V gene lost 2 bases and the J gene lost 7 bases, with 12 bases spanning the gap. The CDR3 consists of 14 residues. CDR3 nucleotide sequence: TGTGCCAGCAGTTACGAGGGATCAGGGCAGCCCCAGCATTTT. Translated: CASSYEGSGQPQHF.

This sequence joins TRBV10-2 and TRBJ2-2, with D perhaps matching TRBD1 (6 bases). The CDR3 spans 14 residues. V lost 5 bases, J lost 1 base, and 8 bases lay in between. From germline, CDR1 is WSHSY and CDR2 SAAADI. The CDR3 spells CASSKGQNTGELFF. The CDR3 nucleotides read TGCGCCAGCAGTAAGGGACAGAACACCGGGGAGCTGTTTTTT.

This clone was picked up a small number of times. The V gene is TRBV5-1, the J gene TRBJ1-4; D is possibly TRBD1 (5 bases). V lost 0 bases and J 2 bases, leaving 8 bases between the germline ends. The CDR3 has 15 residues. Germline assignment: CDR1 SGHRS and CDR2 YFSETQ. The CDR3 is CASSLDGATNEKLFF. CDR3 nucleotide sequence: TGCGCCAGCAGCTTGGATGGGGCGACTAATGAAAAACTGTTTTTT.

The V gene is TRBV6-1, the J gene TRBJ1-5; a weak D match, TRBD1 (5 bases). The CDR3 is 15 amino acids. V shed 1 base and J shed 1 base, with 8 bases lying between them. Germline V CDR1 and CDR2: MNHNS, SASEGT. The CDR3 sequence is CASSEGGVSNQPQHF. The CDR3 DNA follows: TGTGCCAGCAGTGAAGGAGGGGTGAGCAATCAGCCCCAGCATTTT.

V is TRBV5-6 and J is TRBJ2-1; D assignment may be TRBD1 or TRBD2 (7 bases each). V was shortened by 4 bases and J by 7 bases, with 12 bases between the two germline ends. This CDR3 has 13 amino acids. Germline lookup yields CDR1 SGHDT and CDR2 YYEEEE. In DNA, the CDR3 is TGTGCCAGCAGCCCCAGGGGGGGGAATGAGCAGTTCTTC. Protein sequence: CASSPRGGNEQFF.

This chain joins TRBV6-5 and TRBJ1-2, with 7 positions matching TRBD1. This CDR3 is built from 14 residues. Germline V lookup: CDR1 MNHEY, CDR2 SVGAGI. V lost 5 bases to trimming and J lost 7 bases; unmatched junction nucleotides: 10. CDR3 nucleotide sequence: TGTGCCAGCAGTCAGGGACAGTTTAACGGTGGCTACACCTTC. This sequence encodes CASSQGQFNGGYTF.

The chain is built from TRBV30 and TRBJ2-2; 14 bases fit TRBD2. V was pared by 3 bases and J by 0 bases, with 9 bases of the junction left unmatched. This CDR3 comprises 19 residues. CDR1 is GTSNPN and CDR2 is SVGIG in the germline V gene (reference sequence). The CDR3 sequence: CAWRFGTSGSTANTGELFF. For the CDR3, the DNA is TGTGCCTGGAGATTTGGGACTAGCGGGAGTACTGCGAACACCGGGGAGCTGTTTTTT. The full variable domain, its missing parts supplied by reference TRBV30 and TRBJ2-2, is SQTIHQWPATLVQPVGSPLSLECTVEGTSNPNLYWYRQAAGRGLQLLFYSVGIGQISSEVPQNLSASRPQDRQFILSSKKLLLSDSGFYLCAWRFGTSGSTANTGELFFGEGSRLTVL.

The V and J genes are TRBV9 and TRBJ1-2, with D maybe TRBD1 (6 bases). Germline CDR1 reads SGDLS; CDR2 reads YYNGEE. This CDR3 has 16 residues. V shed 3 bases and J shed 3 bases, with 18 bases lying between them. The CDR3 reads CASSAQRVQGDYGYTF. The CDR3 region has the DNA TGTGCCAGCAGCGCTCAGAGGGTACAGGGCGACTATGGCTACACCTTC.

The CDR3 DNA sequence: TGTGCCAGCTACCGTAGCGGGAGTGAGACCCAGTACTTC. Its translation is CASYRSGSETQYF. The chain recombines TRBV6-6 with TRBJ2-5; 9 bases are shared with TRBD2. The CDR3 length is 13 residues. Germline CDR1 is MNHNY and CDR2 is SVGAGI (reference sequence). V gave up 8 bases and J gave up 5 bases; unmatched junction bases: 6.

The V gene is TRBV5-1, the J gene TRBJ2-7, with D possibly TRBD2 on 6 matching bases. Germline V gene data show CDR1 as SGHRS and CDR2 as YFSETQ. The CDR3 sequence is 14 residues long. Trimming removed 4 bases at V and 4 bases at J, with 15 bases between. The CDR3 reads CASSRGRESYEQYF. The CDR3 bases are TGCGCCAGCAGCCGTGGACGGGAGAGTTACGAGCAGTACTTC.

This clone was counted a few times. This sequence joins TRBV19 and TRBJ2-2, with no clear D. The CDR3 totals 13 residues. V was trimmed by 5 bases and J by 6 bases, leaving 10 bases between them. CDR1 LNHDA and CDR2 SQIVND come from the germline V gene (reference sequence). CDR3 coding DNA: TGTGCCAGTAGTTCCCTGTCCTCCGGGGAGCTGTTTTTT. Translating it yields CASSSLSSGELFF.

This sequence joins TRBV5-1 and TRBJ2-7, with D perhaps TRBD2 (5 bases). The V gene lost 3 bases and the J gene lost 2 bases, with 12 bases spanning the gap. Germline CDR1 is SGHRS and CDR2 is YFSETQ. The CDR3 consists of 14 residues. The CDR3 region is CASSYGGGPYEQYF. The CDR3 bases are TGCGCCAGCAGCTACGGTGGAGGTCCCTACGAGCAGTACTTC.